The T cell receptor (beta chain) described here comes from a study of cytomegalovirus exposure and HLA in healthy donors. The PCR was carried out with 60 Vbeta primers and 13 Jbeta primers. The table came from immunoSEQ multiplex PCR; TCRdb's copy has only in-frame clones and leaves some out. The table records approximately 170,000 clones, approximately 70% of them present only once. This CDR3 has 13 amino acids. V shed 6 bases and J 11 bases; nucleotides not matched to a gene: 5. Germline assignment: CDR1 SGDLS and CDR2 YYNGEE. Source material: PBMCs. The chain carries TRBV9 and TRBJ1-6; 10 bases fit TRBD1. This sequence was found in a woman aged 35 to 49 in good health and CMV-seropositive. The CDR3 protein is CASTGQGGTPLHF. DNA for the CDR3: TGTGCCAGCACCGGACAGGGGGGTACACCCCTCCACTTT.